Listed below are T cell receptor beta chains from one sample, sequenced in a study of T-cell reconstitution after alpha-beta-depleted transplantation in children. TCRdb passed the PCR reads through MiXCR, listing each CDR3 protein once. The data show 500,000 to 600,000 distinct CDR3 sequences, 18% seen once. The sample was PBMCs from the stem cell graft donor, taken from the stem cell graft. These receptors were collected from a human donor who donated a stem cell graft to a child with acute lymphoblastic leukemia. CDR3s include the opening cysteine and the closing phenylalanine or tryptophan. D genes are given only for firm matches. Rows give clone size only sometimes, using once, few, many, or a class for an expanded clone.

cdr3_length | clone_size | j_call | d_call | v_call | cdr3_nt | cdr3_aa
16 | few | TRBJ2-5 | TRBD1 | TRBV4-1 | TGCGCCAGCAGCCAAGGAGTAACAGGGGGTTGGGAGACCCAGTACTTC | CASSQGVTGGWETQYF
13 | NA | TRBJ1-6 | NA | TRBV27 | TGTGCCAGCGGCCGCGGTTGGGGGTCACCCCTCCACTTT | CASGRGWGSPLHF
12 | few | TRBJ2-7 | NA | TRBV3-1 | TGTGCCAGCAGCCAAACCACCGCTCAGCAGTACTTC | CASSQTTAQQYF
14 | few | TRBJ2-5 | NA | TRBV20-1 | TGCAGTGCTAGAGTCGGTGGGATCCAAGAGACCCAGTACTTC | CSARVGGIQETQYF
17 | NA | TRBJ1-2 | NA | TRBV24-1 | TGTGCCACCAGTGATTTTTTGGTTGGACTCCCCACCGGTGGCTACACCTTC | CATSDFLVGLPTGGYTF
15 | NA | TRBJ1-1 | NA | TRBV7-3 | TGTGCCAGCAGCTCCACTGGGGGGGCGAACACTGAAGCTTTCTTT | CASSSTGGANTEAFF
14 | few | TRBJ2-4 | TRBD1 | TRBV12-3/TRBV12-4 | TGTGCCAGCAGTTTTGTCGGACAGGGAAACATTCAGTACTTC | CASSFVGQGNIQYF
16 | NA | TRBJ2-1 | TRBD1 | TRBV5-1 | TGCGCCAGCAGCTTGGGGGACAGGGACGACTACAATGAGCAGTTCTTC | CASSLGDRDDYNEQFF
18 | once | TRBJ2-7 | NA | TRBV6-1 | TGTGCCAGCAGTGAAGCGCTTCTTTCAGGGCCCTTCTCCTACGAGCAGTACTTC | CASSEALLSGPFSYEQYF
15 | NA | TRBJ2-7 | NA | TRBV7-9 | TGTGCCAGCAGCTTAGTCCAGGGTAAGATCAACGAGCAGTACTTC | CASSLVQGKINEQYF
16 | NA | TRBJ2-5 | TRBD1 | TRBV6-1 | TGTGCCAGCAGGGCTCGGTATGGGACAGGTCGAGAGACCCAGTACTTC | CASRARYGTGRETQYF
14 | few | TRBJ2-1 | TRBD1 | TRBV5-1 | TGCGCCAGCAGCTGGGACAGGGGGCTCCGTGAGCAGTTCTTC | CASSWDRGLREQFF
16 | few | TRBJ2-5 | NA | TRBV5-1 | TGCGCCAGCAGCTTGGTCGGGGGTCAGTACCAAGAGACCCAGTACTTC | CASSLVGGQYQETQYF
14 | many | TRBJ2-1 | NA | TRBV6-5 | TGTGCCAGCACAGATGTAGGGGGGTACAATGAGCAGTTCTTC | CASTDVGGYNEQFF
16 | NA | TRBJ2-5 | NA | TRBV24-1 | TGTGCCACCAGTGATTTGGGCAGGGGAGTAACAGAGACCCAGTACTTC | CATSDLGRGVTETQYF
13 | NA | TRBJ1-4 | TRBD1 | TRBV18 | TGTGCCAGCTCACGACAGGGACCAGAGGGACTGTTTTTT | CASSRQGPEGLFF
15 | few | TRBJ2-2 | NA | TRBV5-1 | TGCGCCAGCAACCCGGGGGCTTCGAACACCGGGGAGCTGTTTTTT | CASNPGASNTGELFF
14 | NA | TRBJ2-5 | NA | TRBV20-1 | TGCAGTGCTAGAGTGTTAAAGGGTTTGGAGACCCAGTACTTC | CSARVLKGLETQYF
13 | few | TRBJ2-3 | NA | TRBV5-1 | TGCGCCAGCAGCTCCGGGGGCTCGGATACGCAGTATTTT | CASSSGGSDTQYF
14 | NA | TRBJ1-3 | NA | TRBV6-5 | TGTGCCAGCAGTTACCTAGGGTCAGGAAACACCATATATTTT | CASSYLGSGNTIYF
14 | few | TRBJ2-5 | TRBD1 | TRBV5-1 | TGCGCCACTTCGACAGGGGGCTTCGGTGAGACCCAGTACTTC | CATSTGGFGETQYF
15 | NA | TRBJ2-5 | NA | TRBV5-1 | TGCGCCAGCAGCCCCCAACAGGGAATTCAGGAGACCCAGTACTTC | CASSPQQGIQETQYF
15 | few | TRBJ1-1 | NA | TRBV6-1 | TGTGCCAGCAGGTCCTTAGGGGTAGACGGCACTGAAGCTTTCTTT | CASRSLGVDGTEAFF
14 | NA | TRBJ1-1 | NA | TRBV6-1 | TGTGCCAGCAGGTCCGACAGCCTGAACACTGAAGCTTTCTTT | CASRSDSLNTEAFF
15 | NA | TRBJ2-7 | TRBD1 | TRBV12-3/TRBV12-4 | TGTGCCAGCAGGCGGGACAGGGGGGAGTCCTACGAGCAGTACTTC | CASRRDRGESYEQYF
14 | NA | TRBJ2-5 | NA | TRBV6-2/TRBV6-3 | TGTGCCAGCACTGAGGACTCCGGAGAGGAGACCCAGTACTTC | CASTEDSGEETQYF
16 | NA | TRBJ2-1 | NA | TRBV12-3/TRBV12-4 | TGTGCCAGCAGTTTGTTCGGCCTGGGGCCCTACAATGAGCAGTTCTTC | CASSLFGLGPYNEQFF
13 | few | TRBJ2-7 | NA | TRBV5-1 | TGCGCCAGCAGCTTGGATGGTGGCCGGGAGCAGTACTTC | CASSLDGGREQYF
14 | many | TRBJ2-7 | NA | TRBV7-9 | TGTGCCAGCAGCCATGGGGGGACAGCCTACGAGCAGTACTTC | CASSHGGTAYEQYF
14 | few | TRBJ1-4 | NA | TRBV5-6 | TGTGCCAGCAGCTTGACAGGATGGGACTCAAAACTGTTTTTT | CASSLTGWDSKLFF
18 | NA | TRBJ2-7 | NA | TRBV14 | TGTGCCAGCAGCCGGACCGGGAGCCACTTGTCAGTATCCTACGAGCAGTACTTC | CASSRTGSHLSVSYEQYF
13 | few | TRBJ1-1 | NA | TRBV9 | TGTGCCAGCAGCGTAGGGGCAGGGGCAGAAGCTTTCTTT | CASSVGAGAEAFF
16 | few | TRBJ2-7 | NA | TRBV7-8 | TGTGCCAGCAGCCTCTCTAGCCGGTTCTCCAGCTACGAGCAGTACTTC | CASSLSSRFSSYEQYF
15 | few | TRBJ2-2 | TRBD2 | TRBV13 | TGTGCCAGCACCGAGGGACTAGCGGGAGCTGGGGAGCTGTTTTTT | CASTEGLAGAGELFF
12 | NA | TRBJ2-1 | TRBD1 | TRBV6-5 | TGTGCCAGCAGTAGACAGGGTGGTGCGCAGTTCTTC | CASSRQGGAQFF
14 | few | TRBJ2-7 | TRBD1 | TRBV9 | TGTGCCAGCGGCGAAGGACAGGGTGACGACGAGCAGTACTTC | CASGEGQGDDEQYF
17 | few | TRBJ2-2 | NA | TRBV20-1 | TGCAGTGCTAGAGATCTGGGAACAACCCCAAACACCGGGGAGCTGTTTTTT | CSARDLGTTPNTGELFF
16 | few | TRBJ1-1 | NA | TRBV7-6 | TGTGCCAGCAGCTTAGAAGCGAATTTCCGAAACACTGAAGCTTTCTTT | CASSLEANFRNTEAFF
15 | many | TRBJ1-5 | TRBD1 | TRBV6-5 | TGTGCCAGCAGTAGTACAGGGGTTTGGAATCAGCCCCAGCATTTT | CASSSTGVWNQPQHF
15 | few | TRBJ2-2 | NA | TRBV6-5 | TGTGCCAGCAGTACCGAGGGAGGGAACACCGGGGAGCTGTTTTTT | CASSTEGGNTGELFF
16 | few | TRBJ1-4 | NA | TRBV27 | TGTGCCAGCAGTTTCTCTACAGCCGCAACTAATGAAAAACTGTTTTTT | CASSFSTAATNEKLFF
14 | NA | TRBJ2-5 | NA | TRBV12-3/TRBV12-4 | TGTGCCAGCAGCCCTTTAGGGAGGAAAGAGACCCAGTACTTC | CASSPLGRKETQYF
19 | NA | TRBJ2-7 | TRBD2 | TRBV5-1 | TGCGCCAGCAGCTTGGCGGGAAAAACTAGCGGGAGCGAATTTTACGAGCAGTACTTC | CASSLAGKTSGSEFYEQYF
15 | few | TRBJ2-7 | TRBD2 | TRBV7-9 | TGTGCCAGCAGCCCCGGCGCGGGAGGGCCCCCCGAGCAGTACTTC | CASSPGAGGPPEQYF
15 | NA | TRBJ1-1 | TRBD1 | TRBV5-1 | TGCGCCAGCAGCGAAGAACAGGGGGCGCGGACTGAAGCTTTCTTT | CASSEEQGARTEAFF
14 | few | TRBJ1-4 | TRBD1 | TRBV20-1 | TGCAGTGCTAGGAGGGGACAGGGCGGTGAAAAACTGTTTTTT | CSARRGQGGEKLFF
14 | few | TRBJ2-2 | NA | TRBV7-9 | TGTGCCAGCAGCTTAGTAGCAACCGGCCGGGAGCTGTTTTTT | CASSLVATGRELFF
18 | NA | TRBJ2-1 | TRBD1 | TRBV11-2 | TGTGCCAGCAGCAAGGGACAGGAGCGGCCCAGCTCCTACAATGAGCAGTTCTTC | CASSKGQERPSSYNEQFF
12 | few | TRBJ2-1 | NA | TRBV12-3/TRBV12-4 | TGTGCCAGCAGAGGCCTAGCCATTGAGCAGTTCTTC | CASRGLAIEQFF
12 | few | TRBJ2-1 | NA | TRBV25-1 | TGTGCCAGCAGTGCACTCTACAATGAGCAGTTCTTC | CASSALYNEQFF
14 | few | TRBJ2-3 | NA | TRBV6-1 | TGTGCCAGCAGTGTTACTATCAGCACAGATACGCAGTATTTT | CASSVTISTDTQYF
14 | few | TRBJ2-2 | NA | TRBV19 | TGTGCCAGTAGTATAGCGGGAGAAACCGGGGAGCTGTTTTTT | CASSIAGETGELFF
13 | NA | TRBJ1-2 | TRBD1 | TRBV12-3/TRBV12-4 | TGTGCCAGTGTGCGGAGGGGGCGTTCTGGCTACACCTTC | CASVRRGRSGYTF
16 | NA | TRBJ2-1 | TRBD1 | TRBV5-1 | TGCGCCAGCAGCTCCGTCCTGACAGGGGGGTACAATGAGCAGTTCTTC | CASSSVLTGGYNEQFF
15 | NA | TRBJ1-5 | NA | TRBV12-3/TRBV12-4 | TGTGCCAGCAGTCCTGGACAGCCCTGGATCGAGGCCCAGCATTTT | CASSPGQPWIEAQHF
13 | few | TRBJ2-2 | NA | TRBV27 | TGTGCCATTGGAGGATATAACACCGGGGAGCTGTTTTTT | CAIGGYNTGELFF
16 | few | TRBJ1-4 | TRBD1 | TRBV5-6 | TGTGCCAGCAGCTTTGCCCGCAGGGGGCGAGGGGAAAAACTGTTTTTT | CASSFARRGRGEKLFF